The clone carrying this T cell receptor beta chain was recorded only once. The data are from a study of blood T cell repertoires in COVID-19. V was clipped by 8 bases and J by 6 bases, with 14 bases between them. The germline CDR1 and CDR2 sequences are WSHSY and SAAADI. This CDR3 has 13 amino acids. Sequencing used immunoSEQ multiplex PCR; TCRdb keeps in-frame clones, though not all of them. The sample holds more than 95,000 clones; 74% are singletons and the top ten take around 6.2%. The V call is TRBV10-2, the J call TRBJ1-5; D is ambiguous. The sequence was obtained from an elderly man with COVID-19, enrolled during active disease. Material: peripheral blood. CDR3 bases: TGCGCCAGCGGAGCGGCCGGCGGTCAGCCCCAGCATTTT. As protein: CASGAAGGQPQHF.